This entry lists 23 T cell receptor beta chains sequenced from one sample in a study of cytomegalovirus exposure and HLA in healthy donors. Repertoires were generated with immunoSEQ multiplex PCR, while TCRdb's copy carries only in-frame clones and drops some. The repertoire holds some 210,000 clones, with 87% as singletons. Sequencing used PBMCs. These receptors were taken from a woman aged 18-29 years in good health and CMV-seropositive.

The sample holds one count of this clone. The chain combines TRBV19 with TRBJ1-1; D remains ambiguous. The CDR3 runs to 13 residues. Trimming removed 4 bases from V and 1 base from J, with 7 bases in between. From germline, CDR1 is LNHDA and CDR2 SQIVND (reference sequence). CDR3 loop: CASSTGKNTEAFF. The CDR3 DNA reads TGTGCCAGTAGTACGGGTAAGAACACTGAAGCTTTCTTT.

The genes are TRBV7-9 and TRBJ1-1; D unclear. The germline V gene has CDR1 SEHNR and CDR2 FQNEAQ (reference sequence). The V end was cut by 5 bases, the J end by 10 bases, with 17 bases between. The CDR3 has 13 residues. The CDR3 region is CASSPSFGIAAFF. CDR3 nucleotide sequence: TGTGCCAGCAGCCCATCATTCGGGATAGCAGCTTTCTTT.

The chain links TRBV12-1 to TRBJ2-7; TRBD2 was called by the table and not checked on the DNA. TRBV12-1 is a known pseudogene. CDR3 length: 15 residues. CDR3 amino acids: CASRPTSGRIDEQYF. CDR3 bases: TGTGCCAGCAGACCGACTAGCGGGAGGATCGACGAGCAGTACTTC.

This clone was recorded a few times. The gene calls are TRBV29-1 and TRBJ1-2, with TRBD1 as a possible D gene (5 bases). The V and J ends lost 6 bases and 4 bases respectively, with 9 bases between them. The CDR3 consists of 11 residues. CDR1 and CDR2 (germline): SQVTM, ANQGSEA. The CDR3: CSVGTGYGYTF. In nucleotides, the CDR3 is TGCAGCGTCGGGACTGGCTATGGCTACACCTTC.

This clone was picked up a small number of times. This sequence joins TRBV2 and TRBJ2-7; the match to TRBD1 covers 9 bases. V shed 7 bases, J shed 3 bases, and the junction held 4 bases outside the gene matches. CDR1 SNHLY and CDR2 FYNNEI come from the germline V gene. The CDR3 is 13 amino acids. CDR3 region: CASTGTGSYEQYF. In DNA, the CDR3 is TGTGCCAGCACCGGGACAGGGAGCTACGAGCAGTACTTC.

This chain joins TRBV15 and TRBJ2-7; 11 bases align to TRBD1. Looked up from germline, CDR1 is LNHNV and CDR2 is YYDKDF (reference sequence). V lost 3 bases and J lost 4; bases outside the gene matches: 5. The length of the CDR3 is 15 residues. The CDR3 DNA sequence: TGTGCCACCAGCAGGTGGGGACAGGGGGAATACGAGCAGTACTTC. It translates to CATSRWGQGEYEQYF.

This rearrangement joins TRBV11-2 to TRBJ2-7, with no clear D. Germline-derived CDR1 and CDR2 are SGHAT and FQNNGV. This CDR3 contains 15 residues. V dropped 4 bases and J dropped 3 bases, with 16 bases sitting between them. The CDR3 reads CASSSSPGSFYEQYF. CDR3 nucleotides: TGTGCCAGCAGCTCCTCCCCAGGCAGCTTCTACGAGCAGTACTTC.

The DNA of the CDR3 is TGTGCCAGCAGTTTAGGGGCAGGAGGGGAGCAGTTCTTC. It codes for CASSLGAGGEQFF. V and J are TRBV27 and TRBJ2-1; tentatively, D is TRBD2 (6 bases). Deletions cut 2 bases from V and 10 bases from J, with 12 bases between. This CDR3 has 13 residues. Germline loops: CDR1 MNHEY, CDR2 SMNVEV (reference sequence).

The genes are TRBV18 and TRBJ2-3; 7 bases map to TRBD2. Germline V CDR1 and CDR2: KGHSH, LQKENI. Germline trimming cut 3 bases from V and 2 bases from J; bases unmatched to any gene: 8. The CDR3 runs to 16 residues. This CDR3 reads CASSPVTSAFTDTQYF. The CDR3 region has the DNA TGTGCCAGCTCACCCGTAACTAGCGCCTTCACAGATACGCAGTATTTT. The full variable domain, in which reference TRBV18 and TRBJ2-3 provide the parts outside the CDR3, is NAGVMQNPRHLVRRRGQEARLRCSPMKGHSHVYWYRQLPEEGLKFMVYLQKENIIDESGMPKERFSAEFPKEGPSILRIQQVVRGDSAAYFCASSPVTSAFTDTQYFGPGTRLTVL.

The rearrangement joins TRBV19 to TRBJ1-5; no clear D gene. CDR3 length: 13 residues. The germline V gene encodes CDR1 LNHDA and CDR2 SQIVND (reference sequence). Trimming shortened V by 1 base and J by 8 bases, and 9 bases separated the two germline ends. This CDR3 is CASSIGVLKPQHF. The CDR3 bases are TGTGCCAGTAGTATAGGAGTCCTCAAGCCCCAGCATTTT. Full variable domain (outside the CDR3, taken from reference TRBV19 and TRBJ1-5): DGGITQSPKYLFRKEGQNVTLSCEQNLNHDAMYWYRQDPGQGLRLIYYSQIVNDFQKGDIAEGYSVSREKKESFPLTVTSAQKNPTAFYLCASSIGVLKPQHFGDGTRLSIL.

The chain employs TRBV9 and TRBJ2-2, with D unresolved. The CDR3 is 8 amino acids. Germline assignment: CDR1 SGDLS and CDR2 YYNGEE. Trimming shortened V by 9 bases and J by 13 bases, and 7 bases separated the two germline ends. The CDR3 DNA sequence: TGTGCCACATCCGGGCTGTTTTTT. Protein sequence: CATSGLFF.

This clone appeared once. The rearrangement links TRBV7-3 to TRBJ2-1, with TRBD2 matching 8 bases. The CDR3 extends over 16 amino acids. The J segment lost 7 bases and the V segment lost 2 bases, leaving 10 bases of the junction unmatched. Germline assignment: CDR1 SGHTA and CDR2 FQGTGA. The CDR3 DNA reads TGTGCCAGCAGCTTATTTTTGGCGGGAGGAGGGAATGAGCAGTTCTTC. It is translated as CASSLFLAGGGNEQFF.

This rearrangement joins TRBV2 to TRBJ1-1; a possible D gene is TRBD1 (5 bases). Germline values: CDR1 SNHLY, CDR2 FYNNEI. The CDR3 spans 13 residues. Trimming cost V 7 bases and J 4 bases, with 13 bases left between them. The CDR3 nucleotides read TGTGCCAGCATTGTAATGGGGGGCACTGAAGCTTTCTTT. Translation: CASIVMGGTEAFF.

The chain uses TRBV28 and TRBJ1-4, with D unclear. The CDR3 runs to 12 residues. CDR1 MDHEN and CDR2 SYDVKM come from the germline V gene. V was cut by 6 bases and J by 8 bases, with 10 bases left in between. The CDR3 loop is CASSTLTEKLFF. DNA for the CDR3: TGTGCCAGCAGCACCCTGACAGAAAAACTGTTTTTT.

This clone showed up just a few times. The rearrangement joins TRBV2 to TRBJ1-2; the D gene is possibly TRBD1 (6 bases). Germline V lookup: CDR1 SNHLY, CDR2 FYNNEI. The V end was cut by 4 bases, the J end by 4 bases, with 13 bases between. This CDR3 region has 14 residues. The CDR3 DNA reads as TGTGCCAGCAGTGTACAGGGAGATAGCTATGGCTACACCTTC. Translation gives CASSVQGDSYGYTF. The full variable domain, rest sourced from reference TRBV2 and TRBJ1-2, is EPEVTQTPSHQVTQMGQEVILRCVPISNHLYFYWYRQILGQKVEFLVSFYNNEISEKSEIFDDQFSVERPDGSNFTLKIRSTKLEDSAMYFCASSVQGDSYGYTFGSGTRLTVV.

The chain has TRBV27 and TRBJ2-7; a possible D gene is TRBD2 (5 bases). This CDR3 has 13 amino acids. Germline V CDR1 and CDR2: MNHEY, SMNVEV (reference sequence). Trimming left V 7 bases short and J 0 bases short, with 10 bases between. In nucleotides, the CDR3 is TGTGCCAGCAAAAGCGGTTACTCCTACGAGCAGTACTTC. It encodes CASKSGYSYEQYF.

V usage is TRBV7-2 and J usage is TRBJ1-5, with 10 bases matching TRBD1. Per germline, CDR1 SGHTA and CDR2 FQGNSA. V lost 5 bases and J lost 4; bases outside the gene matches: 5. This CDR3 comprises 15 residues. CDR3 residues: CASSPRTGGNQPQHF. CDR3 coding DNA: TGTGCCAGCAGCCCTCGGACAGGGGGTAATCAGCCCCAGCATTTT.

This clone was seen only a few times. The chain carries TRBV11-2 and TRBJ2-3, with 7 nucleotides matching TRBD1. Germline CDR1 reads SGHAT; CDR2 reads FQNNGV. The J segment lost 4 bases and the V segment lost 5 bases, leaving 6 bases of the junction unmatched. The CDR3 is 14 amino acids. The chain's CDR3 is CASSPLTGPDTQYF. CDR3 DNA: TGTGCCAGCAGCCCTCTGACAGGGCCAGATACGCAGTATTTT.

The chain recombines TRBV4-1 with TRBJ1-1, with 7 nucleotides matching TRBD1. V shed 3 bases, J shed 10 bases, and the junction held 14 bases outside the gene matches. From germline, CDR1 is MGHRA and CDR2 YSYEKL. This CDR3 comprises 15 residues. The CDR3 spells CASSHLRAGGGGAFF. Here the CDR3 DNA reads TGCGCCAGCAGCCACCTTCGGGCAGGGGGAGGAGGAGCTTTCTTT.

The rearrangement uses TRBV28 and TRBJ2-1; a possible D gene is TRBD2 (6 bases). V was trimmed by 5 bases and J by 4 bases, leaving 15 bases between them. This CDR3 has 15 residues. Germline lookup yields CDR1 MDHEN and CDR2 SYDVKM. The CDR3 DNA sequence: TGTGCCAGCAGTGTCGAGCGGGTCTATTACAATGAGCAGTTCTTC. It specifies CASSVERVYYNEQFF.

This chain links TRBV10-2 with TRBJ1-5, with D possibly matching TRBD1 (5 bases). The germline gives CDR1 WSHSY, CDR2 SAAADI. The V gene lost 2 bases and the J gene lost 4 bases, with 21 bases spanning the gap. CDR3 length: 18 amino acids. CDR3 in DNA: TGCGCCAGCAGTGAGGTACCTATGACAGTGGATAGGAATCAGCCCCAGCATTTT. This sequence encodes CASSEVPMTVDRNQPQHF.

The chain recombines TRBV15 with TRBJ2-7; weak D call: TRBD2 (6 bases). Trimming stripped 4 bases from V and 2 bases from J, with 18 bases between. This CDR3 region has 16 residues. Germline values: CDR1 LNHNV, CDR2 YYDKDF (reference sequence). CDR3 nucleotides: TGTGCCACCAGCACACTCTTCGGACTACCTACCTACGAGCAGTACTTC. Translated, it gives CATSTLFGLPTYEQYF.

The genes are TRBV4-1 and TRBJ2-7; 13 bases are shared with TRBD2. This CDR3 spans 17 amino acids. J lost 2 bases, V lost 0 bases, and 4 bases had no gene match. CDR1 and CDR2 (germline): MGHRA, YSYEKL. The CDR3 is CASSQEGTSGIPYEQYF. The DNA for the CDR3 is TGCGCCAGCAGCCAAGAGGGGACTAGCGGGATCCCCTACGAGCAGTACTTC.